The clone carrying this TCR beta chain was detected a few times. The antigen remains undetermined. The germline V gene encodes CDR1 MNHNS and CDR2 SASEGT. The CDR3 is 11 residues long. Trimming took 8 bases from V and 4 from J, leaving 8 bases between them. The sample belongs to a study of regulatory T cells in long-lasting Graves disease. Overall study results and limits: Under persistent disease, TRBV28, TRBJ1-2 and TRBJ2-5 were used preferentially.

Both iRepertoire HTBI primers and Arm-PCR of CDR3 regions were used to build the TCR beta libraries. From the multiplex PCR reads, TCRdb called clonotypes with MiXCR, one entry per CDR3 protein. The profile covers about 620,000 distinct CDR3 sequences, with under 20% appearing a single time and about 20% taken by the ten largest. The time point: newly diagnosed GD, antithyroid drugs for less than 3 months. PBMCs were the source of the RNA used for TCR sequencing. The same data also contributed to another study, on T cells in Graves' hyperthyroidism and ophthalmopathy.

This receptor was taken from a woman in her twenties or thirties with Graves disease. This specimen consisted of peripheral blood mononuclear cells (PBMCs), obtained at new diagnosis, from a patient treated with antithyroid drugs. The chain is built from TRBV6-1 and TRBJ1-1; TRBD1 is a possible D gene (5 bases). CDR3 DNA sequence: TGTGCCAGCCGCAGGGCCACTGAAGCTTTCTTT. Its protein is CASRRATEAFF.